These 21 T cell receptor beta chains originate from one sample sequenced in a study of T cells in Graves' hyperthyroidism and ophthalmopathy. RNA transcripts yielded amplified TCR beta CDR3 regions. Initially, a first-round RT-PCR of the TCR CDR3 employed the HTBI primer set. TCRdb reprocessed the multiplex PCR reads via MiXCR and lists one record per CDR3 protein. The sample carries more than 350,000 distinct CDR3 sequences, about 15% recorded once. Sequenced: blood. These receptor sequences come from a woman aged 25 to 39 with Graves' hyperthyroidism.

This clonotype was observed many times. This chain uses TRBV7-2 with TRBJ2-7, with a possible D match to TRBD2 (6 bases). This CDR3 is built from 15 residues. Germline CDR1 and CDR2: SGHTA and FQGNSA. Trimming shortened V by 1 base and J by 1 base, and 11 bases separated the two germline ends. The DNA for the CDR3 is TGTGCCAGCAGCTTAGTGGGGGGAGAGTCCTACGAGCAGTACTTC. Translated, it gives CASSLVGGESYEQYF.

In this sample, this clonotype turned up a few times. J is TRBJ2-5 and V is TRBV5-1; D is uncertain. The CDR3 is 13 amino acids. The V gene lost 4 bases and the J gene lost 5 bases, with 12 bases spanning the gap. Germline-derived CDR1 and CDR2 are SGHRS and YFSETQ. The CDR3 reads CASSPTSVETQYF. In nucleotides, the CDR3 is TGCGCCAGCAGCCCGACTTCAGTGGAGACCCAGTACTTC.

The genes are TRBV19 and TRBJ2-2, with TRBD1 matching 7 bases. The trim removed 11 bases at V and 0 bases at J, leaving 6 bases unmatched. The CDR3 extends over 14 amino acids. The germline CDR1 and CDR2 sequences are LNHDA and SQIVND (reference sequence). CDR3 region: CAARGQSNTGELFF. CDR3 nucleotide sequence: TGTGCCGCACGGGGACAGTCGAACACCGGGGAGCTGTTTTTT.

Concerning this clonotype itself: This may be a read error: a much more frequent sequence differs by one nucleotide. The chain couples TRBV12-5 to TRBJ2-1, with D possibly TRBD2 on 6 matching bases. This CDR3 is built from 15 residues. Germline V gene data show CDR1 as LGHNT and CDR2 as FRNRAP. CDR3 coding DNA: TGTGCTAGTGGTGGGACTGCGAGCTCCTACAATGGGCAGTTCTTC. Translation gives CASGGTASSYNGQFF.

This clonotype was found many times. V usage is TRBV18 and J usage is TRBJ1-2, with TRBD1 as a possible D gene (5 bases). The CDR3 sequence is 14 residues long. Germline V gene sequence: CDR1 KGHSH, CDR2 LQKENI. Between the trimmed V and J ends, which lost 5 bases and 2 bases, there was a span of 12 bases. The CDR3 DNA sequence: TGTGCCAGCTCAGTAGGGGTCAACAACTATGGCTACACCTTC. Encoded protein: CASSVGVNNYGYTF.

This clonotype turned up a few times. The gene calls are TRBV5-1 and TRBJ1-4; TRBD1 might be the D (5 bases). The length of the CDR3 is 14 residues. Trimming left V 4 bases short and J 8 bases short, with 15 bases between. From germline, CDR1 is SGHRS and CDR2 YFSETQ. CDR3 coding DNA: TGCGCCAGCAGCCCCATAGGGGATCCGGAAAAACTGTTTTTT. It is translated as CASSPIGDPEKLFF.

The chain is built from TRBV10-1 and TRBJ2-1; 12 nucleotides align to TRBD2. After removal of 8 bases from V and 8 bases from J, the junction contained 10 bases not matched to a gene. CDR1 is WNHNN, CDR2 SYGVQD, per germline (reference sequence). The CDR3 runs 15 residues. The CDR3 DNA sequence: TGCGCCAGCGGGGACCCGGGACTAGCGGGCGATGAGCAGTTCTTC. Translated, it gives CASGDPGLAGDEQFF.

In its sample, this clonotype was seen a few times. The DNA for the CDR3 is TGTGCCAGCTCACCCGGGACTAGCAACGAGCAGTACTTC. Its translation: CASSPGTSNEQYF. The V and J genes are TRBV18 and TRBJ2-7; 9 bases line up with TRBD2. CDR1 and CDR2 (germline): KGHSH, LQKENI. V lost 3 bases, J lost 5 bases, and 2 bases stayed unmatched. The CDR3 sequence is 13 residues long.

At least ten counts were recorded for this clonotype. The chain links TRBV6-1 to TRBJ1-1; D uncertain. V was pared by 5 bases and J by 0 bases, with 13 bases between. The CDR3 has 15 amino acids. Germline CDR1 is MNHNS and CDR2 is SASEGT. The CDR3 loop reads CASSYDRDLNTEAFF. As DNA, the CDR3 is TGTGCCAGCAGTTACGACCGGGATTTGAACACTGAAGCTTTCTTT.

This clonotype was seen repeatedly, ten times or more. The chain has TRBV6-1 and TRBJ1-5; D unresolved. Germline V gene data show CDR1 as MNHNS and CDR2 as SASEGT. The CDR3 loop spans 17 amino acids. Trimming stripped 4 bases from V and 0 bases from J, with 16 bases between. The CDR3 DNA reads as TGTGCCAGCAGTGCCTCTCTTACAGCTTATAGCAATCAGCCCCAGCATTTT. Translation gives CASSASLTAYSNQPQHF.

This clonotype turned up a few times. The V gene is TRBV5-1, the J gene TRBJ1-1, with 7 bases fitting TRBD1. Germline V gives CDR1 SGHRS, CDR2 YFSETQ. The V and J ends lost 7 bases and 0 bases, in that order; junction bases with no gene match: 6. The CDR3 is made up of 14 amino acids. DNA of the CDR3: TGCGCCAGCGGGCGGGGACAGATGAACACTGAAGCTTTCTTT. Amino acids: CASGRGQMNTEAFF. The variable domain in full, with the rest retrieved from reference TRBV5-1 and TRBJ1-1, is KAGVTQTPRYLIKTRGQQVTLSCSPISGHRSVSWYQQTPGQGLQFLFEYFSETQRNKGNFPGRFSGRQFSNSRSEMNVSTLELGDSALYLCASGRGQMNTEAFFGQGTRLTVV.

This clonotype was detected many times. For the CDR3, the DNA is TGTGCCAGCAGCCCGGGACTAGCCCCCACAGATACGCAGTATTTT. Protein product: CASSPGLAPTDTQYF. This chain links TRBV3-1 with TRBJ2-3; 9 bases map to TRBD2. V lost 4 bases and J lost 2; bases outside the gene matches: 4. From germline, CDR1 is LGHDT and CDR2 YNNKEL (reference sequence). This CDR3 has 15 amino acids.

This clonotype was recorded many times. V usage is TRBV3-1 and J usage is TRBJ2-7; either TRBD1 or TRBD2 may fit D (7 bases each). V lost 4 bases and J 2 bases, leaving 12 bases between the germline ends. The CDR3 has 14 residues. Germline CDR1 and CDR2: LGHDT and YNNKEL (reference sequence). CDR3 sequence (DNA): TGTGCCAGCAGCCGTCAGGGGGGGACCTACGAGCAGTACTTC. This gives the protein CASSRQGGTYEQYF.

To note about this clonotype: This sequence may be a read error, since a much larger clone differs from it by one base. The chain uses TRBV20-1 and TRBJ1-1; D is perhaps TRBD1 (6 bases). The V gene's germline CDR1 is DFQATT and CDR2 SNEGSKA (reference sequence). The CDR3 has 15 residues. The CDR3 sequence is CSAPQAGTWNTGAFF. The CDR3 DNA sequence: TGCAGTGCTCCACAGGCCGGGACATGGAACACTGGAGCTTTCTTT.

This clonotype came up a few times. Here the CDR3 reads CASNSPGTQYF. CDR3 bases: TGTGCCAGCAACTCACCCGGTACGCAGTATTTT. This chain joins TRBV7-2 and TRBJ2-3; no clear D gene. Trimming left V 7 bases short and J 8 bases short, with 10 bases between. Germline loops: CDR1 SGHTA, CDR2 FQGNSA. The CDR3 runs 11 residues.

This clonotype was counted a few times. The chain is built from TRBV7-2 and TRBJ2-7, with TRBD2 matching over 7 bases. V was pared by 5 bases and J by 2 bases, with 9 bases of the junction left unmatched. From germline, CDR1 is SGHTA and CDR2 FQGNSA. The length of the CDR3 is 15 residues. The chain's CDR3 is CASSQMGDYPYEQYF. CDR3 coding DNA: TGTGCCAGCAGCCAGATGGGGGACTATCCCTACGAGCAGTACTTC.

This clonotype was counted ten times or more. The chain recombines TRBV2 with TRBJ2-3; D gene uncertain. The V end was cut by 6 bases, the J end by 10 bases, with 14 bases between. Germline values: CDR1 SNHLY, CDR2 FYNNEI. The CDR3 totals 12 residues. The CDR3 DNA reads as TGTGCCAGCAGCCCCCCCGGGTCTTCGCAGTATTTT. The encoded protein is CASSPPGSSQYF.

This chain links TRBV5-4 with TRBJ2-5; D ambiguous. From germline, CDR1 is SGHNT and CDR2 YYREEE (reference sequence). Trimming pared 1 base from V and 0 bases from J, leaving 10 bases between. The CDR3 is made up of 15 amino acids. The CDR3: CASSLLGMYQETQYF. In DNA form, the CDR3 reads TGTGCCAGCAGCTTGCTGGGGATGTACCAAGAGACCCAGTACTTC.

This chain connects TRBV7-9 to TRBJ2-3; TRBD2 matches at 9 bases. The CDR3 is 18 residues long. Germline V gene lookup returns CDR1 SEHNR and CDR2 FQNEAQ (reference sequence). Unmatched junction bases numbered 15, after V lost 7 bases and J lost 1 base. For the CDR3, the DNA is TGTGCCAGCACCATCCGGCTAGCGGGGCCCAGCGGCACAGATACGCAGTATTTT. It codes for CASTIRLAGPSGTDTQYF.

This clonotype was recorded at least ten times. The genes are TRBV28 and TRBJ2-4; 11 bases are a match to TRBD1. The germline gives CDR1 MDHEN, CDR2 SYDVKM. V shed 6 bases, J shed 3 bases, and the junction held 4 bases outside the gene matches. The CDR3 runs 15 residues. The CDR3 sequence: CASSPGTGGKNIQYF. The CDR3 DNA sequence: TGTGCCAGCAGCCCTGGGACAGGGGGCAAAAACATTCAGTACTTC.

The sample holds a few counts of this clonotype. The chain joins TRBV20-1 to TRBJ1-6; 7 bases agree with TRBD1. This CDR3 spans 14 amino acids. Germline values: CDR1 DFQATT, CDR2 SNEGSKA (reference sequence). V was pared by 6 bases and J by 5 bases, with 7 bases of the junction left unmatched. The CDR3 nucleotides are TGCAGTGCGAAGGGACAGTCGAATAATTCACCCCTCCACTTT. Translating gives CSAKGQSNNSPLHF.